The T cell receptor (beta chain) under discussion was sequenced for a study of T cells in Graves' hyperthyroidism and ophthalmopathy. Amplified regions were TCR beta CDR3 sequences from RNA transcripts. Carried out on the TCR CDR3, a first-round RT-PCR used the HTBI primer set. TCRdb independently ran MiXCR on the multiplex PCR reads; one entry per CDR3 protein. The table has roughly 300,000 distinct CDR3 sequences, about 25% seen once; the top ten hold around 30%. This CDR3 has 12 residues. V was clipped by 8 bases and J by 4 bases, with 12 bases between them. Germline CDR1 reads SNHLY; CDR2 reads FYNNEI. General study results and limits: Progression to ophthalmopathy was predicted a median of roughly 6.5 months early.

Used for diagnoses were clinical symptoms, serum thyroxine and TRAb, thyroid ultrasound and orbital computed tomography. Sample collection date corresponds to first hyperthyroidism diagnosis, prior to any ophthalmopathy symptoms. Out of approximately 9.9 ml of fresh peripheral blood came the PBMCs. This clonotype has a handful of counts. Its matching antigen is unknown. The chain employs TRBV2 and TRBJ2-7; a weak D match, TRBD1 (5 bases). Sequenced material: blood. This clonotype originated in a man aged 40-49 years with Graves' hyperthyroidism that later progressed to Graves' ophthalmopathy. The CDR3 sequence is CASARVRYEQYF. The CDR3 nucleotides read TGTGCCAGCGCCAGGGTAAGGTACGAGCAGTACTTC.